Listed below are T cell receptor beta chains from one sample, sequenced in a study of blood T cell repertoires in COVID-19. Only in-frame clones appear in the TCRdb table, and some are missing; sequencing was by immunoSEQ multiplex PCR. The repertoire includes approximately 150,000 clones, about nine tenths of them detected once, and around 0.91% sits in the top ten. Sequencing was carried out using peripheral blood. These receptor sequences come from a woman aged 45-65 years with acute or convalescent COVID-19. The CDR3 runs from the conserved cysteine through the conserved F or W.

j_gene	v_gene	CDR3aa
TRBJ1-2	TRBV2	CASSRTVTNYGYTF
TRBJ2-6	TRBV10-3	CAIRAGGSGANVLTF
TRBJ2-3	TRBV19	CASSMRDGGRDTQYF
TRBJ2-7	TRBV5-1	CASSLDLGQNYF
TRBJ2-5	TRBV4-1	CASSLLAELKTQYF
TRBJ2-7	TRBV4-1	CASSQGATGGFYEQYF
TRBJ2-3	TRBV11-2	CASTGDRGLNTQYF
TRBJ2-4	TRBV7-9	CASSLDRGVAKNIQYF
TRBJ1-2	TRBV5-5	CASSLDSVLRYTF
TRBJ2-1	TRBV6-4	CASSDSGLAGVNEQFF
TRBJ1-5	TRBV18	CASSQGQDRGYQPQHF
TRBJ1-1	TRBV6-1	CASSERRGKAFF
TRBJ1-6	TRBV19	CASSITGGENSPLHF
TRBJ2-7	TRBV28	CASSFGGSTYYEQYF
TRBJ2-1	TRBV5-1	CASSLGGGPQDEQFF